This T cell receptor (beta chain) was sequenced for a study of blood T cell repertoires in COVID-19 (TCRdb year 2020). For the wider study: Collaborator samples came from the United States, Italy and Spain and covered acute and convalescent phases of COVID-19. The material from the prospective study consisted of cDNA or gDNA derived from T cells, B-cell-depleted T cells, or PBMCs. The repertoires were released in a freely available public database intended as a resource for research on the immune response to SARS-CoV-2. The samples were drawn from two sources: the first 160 participants of the ongoing ImmuneRACE study, and 1,254 subjects contributed by 6 global collaborators. Sample metadata almost always included a de-identified subject ID, COVID-19 status, age in years and sex. HLA class I and class II types, where available, came from metadata supplied by the sample provider rather than from assay-based typing. The dataset comprised deeply sampled blood TCRbeta repertoires from subjects exposed to, actively infected with, or recovered from COVID-19.

Turning to this clone: Its antigen is currently not known. Base qualities were left out, and no much larger clone turns up one base away.

The junction shows trimming of 2 bases on V and 5 bases on J, and the gene matches do not reach 5 bases of it. The germline V gene (reference sequence) specifies WNHNN as CDR1 and SYGVQD as CDR2. The CDR3 runs 15 amino acids, cysteine and phenylalanine included. Only the CDR3 DNA is retained, 45 bases long and in frame from the first base. The collaborating institutions used their own protocols to collect whole blood in K2EDTA tubes. For TCRbeta analysis, collaborators shipped samples as frozen whole blood, isolated PBMCs, or DNA extracted from either of those sample types. TCRbeta CDR3 regions were amplified from genomic DNA using the immunoSEQ Assay, a bias-controlled multiplex PCR. The paper's processing steps were these. The number of nucleated cells in each sample was estimated from the amplification of reference gene primers within the assay. Sequence reads were collapsed and filtered to measure the absolute abundance of every unique TCRbeta CDR3 rearrangement. For each sample, productive Simpson clonality was calculated by taking the square root of Simpson's diversity index across productive rearrangements. The clones in this table, taken by TCRdb from immuneACCESS, are in-frame only. Not every clone is retained; where verified, under half of the shortfall comes from an unresolved V gene, and the cause of the rest is unknown. V, J and clone size derive from that table, while D and trimming were established from the DNA sequence. This sample comprises 130,000 to 150,000 clones, about 83% of them detected only once. The ten largest clones represent about 4.3% of the sample.

Here is what the overall study found, with its caveats: How much clinical and demographic metadata was included differed by source and by participant, and the metadata was provided uncurated.

The chain was built from TRBV10-1 and TRBJ1-1; 10 bases in between match TRBD1. Sequencing was carried out using peripheral blood. The clonotype was recovered from a woman aged 40 to 50 with acute or convalescent COVID-19. The DNA reads TGCGCCAGCAGTGAGCCGGGACAGGGGATTACTGAAGCTTTCTTT. Its coded protein is CASSEPGQGITEAFF.